This T cell receptor (beta chain) was recorded in a study of response to subunit inactivated influenza vaccine. Study observations and caveats: Authors proposed each seasonal influenza vaccination draws in few new T cells.

TCRdb recomputed calls from the RT-PCR reads with MiXCR, one row per CDR3 protein. The sample comprises about 800,000 distinct CDR3 sequences, around 20% of which are singletons, and 10% rests with the top ten. Germline V gene data show CDR1 as SGHAT and CDR2 as FQDESV (reference sequence). The CDR3 is 19 amino acids. The V and J ends lost 0 bases and 0 bases respectively, with 18 bases between them. This clonotype occurred a few times. Its antigen is not identified. The source of this sequence is a middle-aged man who received an inactivated influenza vaccine. The rearrangement uses TRBV11-1 and TRBJ2-1; a weak D match, TRBD2 (5 bases). Sequencing was performed on PBMCs from blood, taken roughly 5 days after vaccination. CDR3 DNA sequence: TGTGCCAGCAGCTTAGCGCCCATAGGTCGGGGAAGCTCCTACAATGAGCAGTTCTTC. Protein sequence: CASSLAPIGRGSSYNEQFF.